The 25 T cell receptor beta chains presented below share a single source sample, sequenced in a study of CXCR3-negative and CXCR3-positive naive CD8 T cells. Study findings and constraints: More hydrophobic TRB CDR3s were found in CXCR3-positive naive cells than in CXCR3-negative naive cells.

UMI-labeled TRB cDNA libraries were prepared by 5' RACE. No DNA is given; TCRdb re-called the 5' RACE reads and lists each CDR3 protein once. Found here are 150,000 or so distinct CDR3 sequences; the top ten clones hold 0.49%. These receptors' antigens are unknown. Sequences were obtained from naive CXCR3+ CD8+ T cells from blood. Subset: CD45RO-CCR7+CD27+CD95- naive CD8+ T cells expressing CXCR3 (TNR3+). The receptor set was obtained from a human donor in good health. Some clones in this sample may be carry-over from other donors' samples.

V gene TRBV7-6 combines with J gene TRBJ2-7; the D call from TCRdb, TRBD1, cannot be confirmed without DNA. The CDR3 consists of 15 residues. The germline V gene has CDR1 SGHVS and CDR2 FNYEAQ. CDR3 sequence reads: CASSPYGGKSYEQYF.

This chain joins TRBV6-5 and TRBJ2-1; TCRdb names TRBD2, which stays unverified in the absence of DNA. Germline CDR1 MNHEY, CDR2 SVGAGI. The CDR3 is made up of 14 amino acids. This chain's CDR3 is CASSYSRGDNEQFF.

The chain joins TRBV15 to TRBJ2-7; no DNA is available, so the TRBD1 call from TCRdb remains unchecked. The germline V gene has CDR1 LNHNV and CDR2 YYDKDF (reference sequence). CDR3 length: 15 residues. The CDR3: CATSRDRNRFYEQYF.

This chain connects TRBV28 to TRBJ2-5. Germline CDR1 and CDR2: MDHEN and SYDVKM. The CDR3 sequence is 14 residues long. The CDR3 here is CASSLTVTQETQYF.

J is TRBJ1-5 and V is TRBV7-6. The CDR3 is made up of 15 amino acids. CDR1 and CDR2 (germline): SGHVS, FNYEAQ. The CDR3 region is CASSLAWGVNQPQHF.

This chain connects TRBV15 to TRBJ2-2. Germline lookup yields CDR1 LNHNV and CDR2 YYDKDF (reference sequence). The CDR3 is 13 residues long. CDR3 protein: CATGGDLTGELFF. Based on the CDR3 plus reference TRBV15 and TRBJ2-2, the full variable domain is DAMVIQNPRYQVTQFGKPVTLSCSQTLNHNVMYWYQQKSSQAPKLLFHYYDKDFNNEADTPDNFQSRRPNTSFCFLDIRSPGLGDTAMYLCATGGDLTGELFFGEGSRLTVL.

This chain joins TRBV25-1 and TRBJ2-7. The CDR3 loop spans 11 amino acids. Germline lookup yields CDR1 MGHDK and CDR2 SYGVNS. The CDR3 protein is CASSAAYEQYF.

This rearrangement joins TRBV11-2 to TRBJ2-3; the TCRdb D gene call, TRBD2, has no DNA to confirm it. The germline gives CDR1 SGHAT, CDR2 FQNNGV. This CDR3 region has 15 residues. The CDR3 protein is CASSLYQRSTDTQYF.

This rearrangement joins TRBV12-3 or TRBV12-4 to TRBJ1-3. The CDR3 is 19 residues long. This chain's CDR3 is CASTENHLRANRAGNTIYF.

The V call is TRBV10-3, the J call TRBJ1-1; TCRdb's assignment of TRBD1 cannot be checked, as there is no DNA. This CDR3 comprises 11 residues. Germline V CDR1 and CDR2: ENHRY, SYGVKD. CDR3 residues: CAARTGTEAFF.

The chain's CDR3 is CASSFAISYEQYF. This chain uses TRBV5-5 with TRBJ2-7. Germline CDR1 is SGHKS and CDR2 is YYEKEE (reference sequence). This CDR3 has 13 amino acids.

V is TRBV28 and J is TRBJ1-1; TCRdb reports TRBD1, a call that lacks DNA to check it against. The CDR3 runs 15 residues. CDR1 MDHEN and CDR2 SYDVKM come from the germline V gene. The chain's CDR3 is CASSLLDSRGAEAFF.

The CDR3: CASSEEELGNTEAFF. The chain is built from TRBV2 and TRBJ1-1. From germline, CDR1 is SNHLY and CDR2 FYNNEI. This CDR3 has 15 amino acids. The full variable domain, rest sourced from reference TRBV2 and TRBJ1-1, is EPEVTQTPSHQVTQMGQEVILRCVPISNHLYFYWYRQILGQKVEFLVSFYNNEISEKSEIFDDQFSVERPDGSNFTLKIRSTKLEDSAMYFCASSEEELGNTEAFFGQGTRLTVV.

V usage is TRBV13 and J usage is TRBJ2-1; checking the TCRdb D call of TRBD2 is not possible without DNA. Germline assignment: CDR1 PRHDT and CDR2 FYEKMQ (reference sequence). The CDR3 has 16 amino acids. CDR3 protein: CASSLMEPSGGNEQFF.

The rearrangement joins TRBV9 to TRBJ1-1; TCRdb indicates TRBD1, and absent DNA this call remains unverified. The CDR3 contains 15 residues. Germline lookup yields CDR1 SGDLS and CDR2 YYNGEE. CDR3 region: CASSAPGQVNTEAFF.

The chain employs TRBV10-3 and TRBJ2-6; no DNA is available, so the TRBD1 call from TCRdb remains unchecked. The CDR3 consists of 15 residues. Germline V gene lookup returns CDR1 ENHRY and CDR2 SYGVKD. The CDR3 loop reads CAISAGESGANVLTF.

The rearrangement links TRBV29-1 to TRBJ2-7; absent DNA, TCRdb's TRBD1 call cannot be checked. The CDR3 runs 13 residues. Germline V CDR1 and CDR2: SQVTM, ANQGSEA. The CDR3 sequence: CSVEFGQAYEQYF.

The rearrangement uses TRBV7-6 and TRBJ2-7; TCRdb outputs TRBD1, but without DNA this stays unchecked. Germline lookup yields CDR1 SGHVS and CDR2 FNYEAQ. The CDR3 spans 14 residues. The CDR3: CASSPMSRVREQYF. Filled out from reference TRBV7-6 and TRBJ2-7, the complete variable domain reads GAGVSQSPRYKVTKRGQDVALRCDPISGHVSLYWYRQALGQGPEFLTYFNYEAQQDKSGLPNDRFSAERPEGSISTLTIQRTEQRDSAMYRCASSPMSRVREQYFGPGTRLTVT.

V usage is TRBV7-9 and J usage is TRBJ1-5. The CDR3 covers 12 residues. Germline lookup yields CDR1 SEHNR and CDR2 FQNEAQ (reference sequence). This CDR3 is CASSSRNQPQHF.

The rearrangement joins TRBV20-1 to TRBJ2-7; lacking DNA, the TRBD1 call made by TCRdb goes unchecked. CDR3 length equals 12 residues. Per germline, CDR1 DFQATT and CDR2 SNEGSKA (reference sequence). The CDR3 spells CSALGVAHEQYF.

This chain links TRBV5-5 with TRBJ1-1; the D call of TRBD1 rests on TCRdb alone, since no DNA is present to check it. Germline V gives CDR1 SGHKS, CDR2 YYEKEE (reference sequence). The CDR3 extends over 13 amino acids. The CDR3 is CASSLEGATEAFF. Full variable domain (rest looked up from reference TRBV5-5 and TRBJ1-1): DAGVTQSPTHLIKTRGQQVTLRCSPISGHKSVSWYQQVLGQGPQFIFQYYEKEERGRGNFPDRFSARQFPNYSSELNVNALLLGDSALYLCASSLEGATEAFFGQGTRLTVV.

The CDR3 loop reads CASSPQDSLGNEQFF. The chain uses TRBV7-9 and TRBJ2-1; lacking DNA, the TRBD1 call made by TCRdb goes unchecked. CDR1 SEHNR and CDR2 FQNEAQ come from the germline V gene (reference sequence). This CDR3 region has 15 residues.

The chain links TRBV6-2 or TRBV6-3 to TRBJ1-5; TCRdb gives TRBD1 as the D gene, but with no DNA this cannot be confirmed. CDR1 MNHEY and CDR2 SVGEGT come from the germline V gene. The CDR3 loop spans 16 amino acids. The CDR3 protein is CASSYSGGYSNQPQHF.

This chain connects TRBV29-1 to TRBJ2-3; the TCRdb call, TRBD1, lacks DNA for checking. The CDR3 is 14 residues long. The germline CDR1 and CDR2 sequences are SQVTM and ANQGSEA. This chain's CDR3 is CSVEGGQGKDTQYF.

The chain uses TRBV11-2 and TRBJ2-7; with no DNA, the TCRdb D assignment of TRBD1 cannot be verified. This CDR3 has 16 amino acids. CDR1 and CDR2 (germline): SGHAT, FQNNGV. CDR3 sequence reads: CASSQPLDSFPYEQYF.